This TCR beta chain was sequenced during a study of cytomegalovirus exposure and HLA in healthy donors. Vbeta (60) and Jbeta (13) primers were used in the PCR. Only in-frame clones appear in the TCRdb table, and some are missing; sequencing was by immunoSEQ multiplex PCR. This sample carries 120,000 or so clones, 77% of them seen once, and the ten largest clones take around 5.8%. CDR3 length equals 17 residues. V lost 4 bases to trimming and J lost 5 bases; unmatched junction nucleotides: 15. Looked up from germline, CDR1 is SEHNR and CDR2 is FQNEAQ (reference sequence). The source of this sequence is a man between 18 and 35 years old in good health and CMV-seropositive. Sequencing was carried out using PBMCs. This sequence joins TRBV7-9 and TRBJ2-7; 9 nucleotides align to TRBD1. The DNA of the CDR3 is TGTGCCAGCAGCTCGACATTTATAACCCGGGACAGGGACGAGCAGTACTTC. This translates into CASSSTFITRDRDEQYF.